This T cell receptor beta chain was documented in a study of blood T cell repertoires in COVID-19 (dated by TCRdb to the early 2020s). Background for the entire study: Samples covering the acute and convalescent phases of COVID-19 were provided by collaborators in the United States, Italy and Spain. The repertoires were released in a freely available public database meant as a resource for research on the immune response to SARS-CoV-2. Samples were obtained from the ongoing ImmuneRACE study (first 160 participants) and from over a thousand subjects provided by 6 global collaborators. The prospective study material was composed of cDNA or gDNA derived from T cells, B-cell-depleted T cells, or PBMCs. A de-identified subject ID, COVID-19 status, age in years and sex were almost always included in the sample metadata. The dataset comprised deeply sampled blood TCRbeta repertoires from subjects exposed to, actively infected with, or recovered from COVID-19. Where HLA class I and class II types were available, the types were taken from metadata supplied by the sample provider, not from assay-based typing. Study-wide findings and limitations: The amount of clinical and demographic metadata varied by source and participant and was provided uncurated.

TCRbeta CDR3 regions were amplified from genomic DNA using the immunoSEQ Assay, a bias-controlled multiplex PCR. Turning to the authors' computational methods: The number of nucleated cells in each sample was estimated from the amplification of reference gene primers within the assay. To quantify the absolute abundance of each unique TCRbeta CDR3 rearrangement, sequence reads were collapsed and filtered. For each sample, productive Simpson clonality was calculated as the square root of Simpson's diversity index across productive rearrangements. TCRdb carries this immuneACCESS record with in-frame sequences only. Its versions omit some clonotypes, under half of them owing to an unresolved V gene in the studies checked, with the rest unexplained. For V, J and clone size, that table is used; D and trimming come from the DNA. Recorded for this sample are about 120,000 clones; 86% of them occurred a single time. Approximately 8% of the sample goes to the ten largest clones.

A second Seattle source provided samples from volunteer blood donors who had recovered from COVID-19. The collaborating institutions used their own protocols to collect whole blood in K2EDTA tubes. For TCRbeta analysis, collaborator samples were shipped as frozen whole blood, as isolated PBMCs, or as DNA extracted from either sample type. Notes on this clone: What antigen it recognizes has not been identified. No base quality values were provided; no much bigger clone lies one nucleotide off.

V is cut back by 5 bases and J by 7 bases, with 5 bases in the junction unmatched. Per the germline V gene, MNHEY is the CDR1 and SVGAGI is the CDR2. The CDR3 runs 13 residues from the cysteine to the phenylalanine. Left in the record is the CDR3 DNA by itself, 39 bases read in frame from the first base. This TCR came from a man between 65 and 80 years old who had recovered from COVID-19. This receptor chain uses TRBV6-5 and TRBJ2-7; 10 middle bases align to TRBD1. The specimen sequenced was peripheral blood. The CDR3 has the sequence CASSQGQGFEQYF. The nucleotide sequence reads as follows: TGTGCCAGCAGTCAGGGACAGGGGTTTGAGCAGTACTTC.